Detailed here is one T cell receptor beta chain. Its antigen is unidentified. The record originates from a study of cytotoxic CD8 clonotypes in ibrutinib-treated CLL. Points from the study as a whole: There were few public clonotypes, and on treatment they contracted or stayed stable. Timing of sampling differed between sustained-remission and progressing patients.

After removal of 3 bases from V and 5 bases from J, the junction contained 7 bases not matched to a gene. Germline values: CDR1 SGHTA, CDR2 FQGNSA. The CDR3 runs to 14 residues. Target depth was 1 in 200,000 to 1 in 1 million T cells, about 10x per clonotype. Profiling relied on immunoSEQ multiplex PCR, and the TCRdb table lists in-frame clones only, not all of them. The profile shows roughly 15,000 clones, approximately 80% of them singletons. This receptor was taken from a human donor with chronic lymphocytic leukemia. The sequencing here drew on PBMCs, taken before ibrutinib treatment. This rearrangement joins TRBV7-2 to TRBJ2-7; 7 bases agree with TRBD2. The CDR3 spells CASSLGGRIDEQYF. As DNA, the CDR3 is TGTGCCAGCAGCTTGGGCGGGAGAATCGACGAGCAGTACTTC.